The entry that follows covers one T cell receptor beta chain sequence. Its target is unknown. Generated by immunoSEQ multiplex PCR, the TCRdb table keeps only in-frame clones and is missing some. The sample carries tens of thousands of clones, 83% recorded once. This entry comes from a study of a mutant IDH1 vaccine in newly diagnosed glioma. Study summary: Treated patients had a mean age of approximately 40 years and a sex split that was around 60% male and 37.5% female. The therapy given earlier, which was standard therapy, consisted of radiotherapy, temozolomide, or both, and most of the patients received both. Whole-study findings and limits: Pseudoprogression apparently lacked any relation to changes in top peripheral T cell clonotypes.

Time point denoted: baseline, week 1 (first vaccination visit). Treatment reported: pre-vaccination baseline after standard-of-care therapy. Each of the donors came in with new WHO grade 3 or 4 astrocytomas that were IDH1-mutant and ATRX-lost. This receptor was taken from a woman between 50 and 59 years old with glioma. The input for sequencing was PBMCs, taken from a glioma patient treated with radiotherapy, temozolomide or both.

DNA for the CDR3: TGTGCCAGCAGCCGTGGAGGGGGCTCTAACTATGGCTACACCTTC. Encoded protein: CASSRGGGSNYGYTF. This chain links TRBV6-5 with TRBJ1-2, with TRBD1 identical over 7 bases. V lost 6 bases to trimming and J lost 0 bases; unmatched junction nucleotides: 7. Germline CDR1 and CDR2: MNHEY and SVGAGI. The CDR3 spans 15 residues.